A single sample gave rise to the 25 T cell receptor beta chains below, sequenced in a study of blood T cell repertoires in COVID-19. The repertoire was sequenced with immunoSEQ multiplex PCR; TCRdb's copy has only in-frame clones and lacks some. Of some 20,000 clones listed, roughly 81% were seen once; the top ten hold roughly 8.8%. The specimen sequenced was peripheral blood. All receptors derive from a man in his 60s with acute or convalescent COVID-19.

The chain links TRBV27 to TRBJ1-6; 10 nucleotides agree with TRBD1. V was clipped by 5 bases and J by 4 bases; unmatched bases: 11. The CDR3 has 18 amino acids. CDR1 and CDR2 from the germline V gene are MNHEY and SMNVEV (reference sequence). The CDR3 nucleotides are TGTGCCAGCAGTCTCACCGGGACAGGGGTGAGGTATAATTCACCCCTCCACTTT. Amino acids: CASSLTGTGVRYNSPLHF.

The chain links TRBV19 to TRBJ1-5; D may be TRBD1 (6 bases). V was cut by 7 bases and J by 5 bases, with 15 bases left in between. This CDR3 is 14 amino acids long. Germline-derived CDR1 and CDR2 are LNHDA and SQIVND (reference sequence). CDR3 in amino acids: CASTSGEGDQPQHF. The CDR3 bases are TGTGCCAGTACCTCCGGGGAGGGGGATCAGCCCCAGCATTTT. The variable domain in full, completed from reference TRBV19 and TRBJ1-5, reads DGGITQSPKYLFRKEGQNVTLSCEQNLNHDAMYWYRQDPGQGLRLIYYSQIVNDFQKGDIAEGYSVSREKKESFPLTVTSAQKNPTAFYLCASTSGEGDQPQHFGDGTRLSIL.

CDR3: CASSLNAGSEKLFF. The CDR3 region has the DNA TGCGCCAGCAGCTTGAACGCAGGGTCGGAAAAACTGTTTTTT. This chain uses TRBV5-1 with TRBJ1-4, with D possibly TRBD1 on 5 matching bases. The germline V and J ends were trimmed by 1 base and 8 bases, with 12 bases remaining between them. The CDR3 has 14 residues. Germline V gene sequence: CDR1 SGHRS, CDR2 YFSETQ.

This clone was seen a handful of times. The chain carries TRBV20-1 and TRBJ2-3; D unclear. The CDR3 is 15 residues long. CDR1 DFQATT and CDR2 SNEGSKA come from the germline V gene (reference sequence). V was clipped by 3 bases and J by 0 bases, with 13 bases between them. The CDR3 here is CSASKSSTSTDTQYF. The CDR3 nucleotides read TGCAGTGCTAGTAAGTCAAGCACTAGCACAGATACGCAGTATTTT.

The rearrangement links TRBV18 to TRBJ1-6; D not resolved. Between the trimmed V and J ends, which lost 2 bases and 13 bases, there was a span of 18 bases. There are 15 residues in the CDR3. The germline gives CDR1 KGHSH, CDR2 LQKENI. The CDR3 nucleotides read TGTGCCAGCTCACCAGGAGCGGACGGTAGTTTGCCCCTCCACTTT. Translation: CASSPGADGSLPLHF.

Judged by abundance, this clone is medium-sized. V gene TRBV9 combines with J gene TRBJ1-1; D gene ambiguous. Germline V gene sequence: CDR1 SGDLS, CDR2 YYNGEE. The CDR3 loop spans 14 amino acids. The V gene lost 0 bases and the J gene lost 0 bases, with 6 bases spanning the gap. This chain's CDR3 is CASSVGHMNTEAFF. The DNA for the CDR3 is TGTGCCAGCAGCGTAGGTCACATGAACACTGAAGCTTTCTTT.

The chain carries TRBV27 and TRBJ1-1, with 7 bases that match TRBD1. Germline V gene sequence: CDR1 MNHEY, CDR2 SMNVEV (reference sequence). The CDR3 spans 15 residues. V lost 4 bases and J lost 5; bases outside the gene matches: 10. The CDR3 loop reads CASSYNRQGVTEAFF. In nucleotides, the CDR3 is TGTGCCAGCAGTTACAATCGACAGGGTGTGACTGAAGCTTTCTTT.

The chain links TRBV5-8 to TRBJ1-5; 8 bases are shared with TRBD1. Germline V gene data show CDR1 as SGHTS and CDR2 as YDEGEE. The CDR3 totals 16 residues. The trim removed 4 bases at V and 3 bases at J, leaving 9 bases unmatched. As DNA, the CDR3 is TGTGCCAGCAGCCCCCGGGACAGGCGAGCCAATCAGCCCCAGCATTTT. Residues: CASSPRDRRANQPQHF.

V gene TRBV19 combines with J gene TRBJ2-5, with TRBD1 as a possible D gene (6 bases). V lost 4 bases and J lost 1, with 16 bases in between. Germline V gene sequence: CDR1 LNHDA, CDR2 SQIVND (reference sequence). CDR3 length equals 16 residues. The CDR3, as DNA: TGTGCCAGTAGTAAGAGCTGGCCCAGGGGCCAAGAGACCCAGTACTTC. It is translated as CASSKSWPRGQETQYF.

The chain joins TRBV5-1 to TRBJ2-1, with TRBD2 identical over 15 bases. The length of the CDR3 is 14 residues. Germline V CDR1 and CDR2: SGHRS, YFSETQ. V gave up 4 bases and J gave up 15 bases; unmatched junction bases: 8. CDR3 bases: TGCGCCAGCAGCCCCGGGACTAGCGGGGGGCTTCTGTTCTTC. Amino acids: CASSPGTSGGLLFF.

This chain uses TRBV19 with TRBJ1-1; TRBD1 matches at 7 bases. V shed 1 base, J shed 0 bases, and the junction held 5 bases outside the gene matches. CDR3 size: 16 residues. Germline CDR1 and CDR2: LNHDA and SQIVND (reference sequence). The CDR3 DNA is TGTGCCAGTAGTATAGGACAGGGCCTCATGAACACTGAAGCTTTCTTT. As protein: CASSIGQGLMNTEAFF.

The CDR3 bases are TGTGCCAGCAGCACCGAAGACAGGTCGTACACCGGGGAGCTGTTTTTT. Translating it yields CASSTEDRSYTGELFF. The V and J genes are TRBV11-2 and TRBJ2-2, with D tentatively TRBD1 (6 bases). Germline loops: CDR1 SGHAT, CDR2 FQNNGV. The CDR3 sequence is 16 residues long. V dropped 5 bases and J dropped 3 bases, with 16 bases sitting between them.

The CDR3 nucleotides read TGTGCCAGCAGCCTAAACACCGGGGAGCTGTTTTTT. Translated: CASSLNTGELFF. This rearrangement joins TRBV11-3 to TRBJ2-2; D unresolved. Trimming took 5 bases from V and 2 from J, leaving 3 bases between them. This CDR3 is built from 12 residues. Germline CDR1 reads SGHNT; CDR2 reads YENEEA.

This clone was detected once. The chain carries TRBV6-5 and TRBJ2-1; possibly TRBD1 for D (5 bases). Germline V CDR1 and CDR2: MNHEY, SVGAGI. Trimming pared 7 bases from V and 0 bases from J, leaving 10 bases between. The CDR3 totals 14 residues. The DNA of the CDR3 is TGTGCCAGCATGCAGGGTAGCTCCTACAATGAGCAGTTCTTC. Amino acid sequence: CASMQGSSYNEQFF.

The gene calls are TRBV29-1 and TRBJ1-1; D gene uncertain. The germline gives CDR1 SQVTM, CDR2 ANQGSEA. V lost 5 bases to trimming and J lost 1 base, with 8 bases between them. The CDR3 totals 12 residues. This chain's CDR3 is CSVLPGNTEAFF. The CDR3 DNA reads TGCAGCGTTCTTCCGGGGAACACTGAAGCTTTCTTT.

The chain combines TRBV30 with TRBJ2-5, with a possible D match to TRBD2 (7 bases). Per the germline V gene, CDR1 is GTSNPN and CDR2 is SVGIG (reference sequence). Trimming stripped 0 bases from V and 4 bases from J, with 15 bases between. The CDR3 loop spans 15 amino acids. DNA for the CDR3: TGTGCCTGGAGTGTAATTCGGGGGGCAGGAGAGACCCAGTACTTC. It translates to CAWSVIRGAGETQYF.

The rearrangement joins TRBV11-1 to TRBJ1-3; D remains unclear. The length of the CDR3 is 13 residues. CDR1 and CDR2 (germline): SGHAT, FQDESV (reference sequence). V was pared by 2 bases and J by 4 bases, with 6 bases between. The CDR3 loop is CASSLQAGNTIYF. In DNA form, the CDR3 reads TGTGCCAGCAGCTTACAGGCCGGAAACACCATATATTTT. The complete variable domain, with remaining parts taken from reference TRBV11-1 and TRBJ1-3, reads EAEVAQSPRYKITEKSQAVAFWCDPISGHATLYWYRQILGQGPELLVQFQDESVVDDSQLPKDRFSAERLKGVDSTLKIQPAELGDSAMYLCASSLQAGNTIYFGEGSWLTVV.

The chain links TRBV7-9 to TRBJ2-7; no firm D call. This CDR3 is 15 amino acids long. With 1 base removed from V and 0 bases from J, the gap between germline ends came to 10 bases. The germline CDR1 and CDR2 sequences are SEHNR and FQNEAQ (reference sequence). This CDR3 is CASSLGQVLSYEQYF. CDR3 DNA: TGTGCCAGCAGCTTAGGGCAGGTCCTCTCCTACGAGCAGTACTTC.

This rearrangement joins TRBV11-2 to TRBJ2-7; D perhaps matches TRBD1 (6 bases). Trimming cost V 4 bases and J 3 bases, with 13 bases left between them. This CDR3 has 14 residues. Germline CDR1 is SGHAT and CDR2 is FQNNGV. The CDR3 nucleotides are TGTGCCAGCAGCTACGAGGGGACAAACTACGAGCAGTACTTC. This codes for CASSYEGTNYEQYF.

The chain's CDR3 is CAIQGQGENTIYF. DNA for the CDR3: TGTGCCATCCAGGGACAGGGAGAAAACACCATATATTTT. The chain combines TRBV10-3 with TRBJ1-3; 9 bases agree with TRBD1. The CDR3 consists of 13 residues. Germline V gene sequence: CDR1 ENHRY, CDR2 SYGVKD. V shed 8 bases and J 6 bases; nucleotides not matched to a gene: 5.

V and J are TRBV5-5 and TRBJ1-5, with D possibly being TRBD1 (5 bases). V was shortened by 1 base and J by 0 bases, with 14 bases between the two germline ends. CDR3 length equals 17 residues. CDR1 and CDR2 from the germline V gene are SGHKS and YYEKEE (reference sequence). CDR3 nucleotide sequence: TGTGCCAGCAGCTTGAGGGGCGGCCTAGATAGCAATCAGCCCCAGCATTTT. Its translation: CASSLRGGLDSNQPQHF.

This clone was detected only once. V gene TRBV12-3 or TRBV12-4 combines with J gene TRBJ2-3; 7 bases map to TRBD2. J was trimmed by 10 bases and V by 3 bases; bases with no gene match: 4. The CDR3 extends over 12 amino acids. CDR3 nucleotide sequence: TGTGCCAGCAGTTTGCGGCGGGAGCCGCAGTATTTT. Translated, it gives CASSLRREPQYF.

The chain is built from TRBV29-1 and TRBJ1-2, with D perhaps matching TRBD1 (6 bases). Trimming stripped 5 bases from V and 4 bases from J, with 14 bases between. The CDR3 length is 13 residues. The germline gives CDR1 SQVTM, CDR2 ANQGSEA. Here the CDR3 DNA reads TGCAGCGTTCTGCCAGGGGCGGGCTATGGCTACACCTTC. It translates to CSVLPGAGYGYTF.

The V call is TRBV18, the J call TRBJ1-2, with 7 bases identical to TRBD1. Trimming cost V 4 bases and J 0 bases; bases outside gene matches: 11. This CDR3 spans 17 amino acids. Germline V gene lookup returns CDR1 KGHSH and CDR2 LQKENI. The CDR3 DNA reads as TGTGCCAGCTCACTTCTCTTCGTCGGACAGGCTAACTATGGCTACACCTTC. Its protein product is CASSLLFVGQANYGYTF.

The rearrangement uses TRBV19 and TRBJ1-5, with D unresolved. The germline V gene has CDR1 LNHDA and CDR2 SQIVND (reference sequence). CDR3 length equals 15 residues. Trimming took off 4 bases at V and 5 bases at J, with 15 bases between the two ends. CDR3 region: CASSTARLRDQPQHF. DNA for the CDR3: TGTGCCAGTAGTACAGCCAGGTTGAGGGATCAGCCCCAGCATTTT.